The source of this T cell receptor (beta chain) is a study of cytomegalovirus exposure and HLA in healthy donors (dated by TCRdb to 2016 to 2017). Concerning the study at large: An earlier analysis of roughly 630 of the donors reported roughly 270 Gb of sequence data and 100 million to 130 million unique TCR beta sequences from roughly 200 million T cells. Typing coverage differed by locus: A, B, C, DRB1 and DQB1 were typed in about 629-640 donors, DQA1 in about 510, DPA1 in over 600, and DPB1 in roughly 470. To predict cytomegalovirus infection status, the study brought together high-throughput TCR immunosequencing, statistical association of individual TCRs with disease status, and machine learning. To decide whether each TCR beta V gene segment behaved as functional or pseudogenic, an earlier analysis of some 600 of the donors relied on high-throughput TCR beta sequencing. The study was designed to test whether signatures of past pathogen exposure could be identified by cataloging public T cell receptors. HLA typing included class I and class II loci at four-digit resolution. Genome-wide SNP genotypes for about 65% of the roughly 670 donors were used in a later genetic analysis, which treated that subset as a discovery cohort. The genetic ancestry cluster associated with self-reported Caucasian donors included 65% to 90% of the 300 to 400 genotyped donors. Donor age, sex, ethnicity and CMV serostatus were collected together with the repertoire data. A separate validation cohort of about 110 different subjects was used in addition to the approximately 640-subject first cohort. The study profiled the T cell repertoires of fewer than 850 subjects by immunosequencing and related them to cytomegalovirus serostatus. To study patterns of TCR occurrence, a later analysis re-analyzed previously published TCR beta repertoires from around 700 donors and added high-resolution HLA genotyping. Every discovery cohort repertoire had been produced on one sequencing platform. About 280 gigabases of sequencing data and approximately 80 million unique TCR sequences were included in an early release covering under 650 HLA-typed donors. On average, roughly 250,000 unique TCR beta nucleotide sequences were sequenced per donor among fewer than 500 genotyped donors of the cohort, with roughly 18% of those sequences being non-productive. In the later analysis, no new phenotypic data were used to find candidate immune exposures; instead, reliance was placed on TCR beta sequences and their occurrence across donors. Because of strong linkage in the cohort, 5 or 6 DR-DQ haplotypes were treated as single units for association and clustering. The research as a whole found: According to the authors, the approach could potentially be generalized to other disease states and immunological phenotypes. In an earlier analysis of over 550 of the donors, most TCR beta V segments were observed in productive rearrangements about 90% or about 30% of the time, broadly matching IMGT annotations. A total of fewer than 200 TCR beta chains were listed by the study as associated with cytomegalovirus. Because counts were too low, under 20 rarely observed V segments, including chromosome 9 orphons, were left out of the earlier analysis of a few hundred of the donors. The presence/absence analyses assumed that sequencing depth was roughly uniform across donors, and that assumption may not be true. At a false discovery rate of 0.05, a later analysis linked 15,000 to 20,000 TCR beta sequences to specific HLA alleles. The 87-base-pair reads could not distinguish some IMGT-functional V segments, including TRBV6-2 and TRBV6-3, so those segments were excluded. A group of highly shared sequence variants was considered likely to be a technical artifact of the sequencing pipeline. The cohort was sequenced for TCR beta chains only, and without alpha or paired-chain data the features that could be detected were limited. In a later analysis, the rate of TCR association differed among HLA loci, with DRB1 alleles having the most associated TCRs and HLA-C alleles having the fewest. A later genetic analysis reported fewer N-insertions in productive TCRs among donors in an Asian-associated ancestry cluster than the roughly 620-donor mean. A further reported finding was that TCR beta sequences accurately predicted the HLA-A and HLA-B alleles for most subjects in the first cohort. A later genetic analysis associated a missense DCLRE1C variant with V-gene and J-gene trimming of TCR beta chains, and an independent cohort replicated the association. Cytomegalovirus status was reported to be diagnosed by the classifier with high specificity and sensitivity in both the original and validation cohorts. When HLA alleles, especially DR and DQ, strongly co-occurred, attributing TCR associations to individual alleles was difficult. Because HLA typing was unavailable for some donors at each locus, only the typed subset was used in association tests. Most CMV-associated TCR beta chains appeared to be HLA-restricted in a later analysis, and the HLA associations seemed to be driven largely by CMV exposure. For the cohort, immune exposure information was limited to CMV serostatus. Compared with equally common non-associated chains, HLA-associated TCR beta chains in a later analysis were more clonally expanded and had lower generation probabilities. Linkage disequilibrium might explain the correlated functional status among segregating V segments, but an unknown experimental factor could not be ruled out. In vitro tests confirmed that a few of the cytomegalovirus-associated TCR beta chains recognize cytomegalovirus antigens. Several of the top co-occurrence clusters appeared to be linked to parvovirus B19, influenza, CMV and Epstein-Barr virus, according to a later analysis. While some public TCRs were present in many individuals, most TCR sequences turned up only very rarely across donors.

With regard to this clone: There is no known antigen for this receptor. No clone much larger than this one lies a single base away; base qualities are absent.

The cohort consisted of hundreds of healthy bone marrow donors. At the time of sampling, all cohort members were nominally healthy, though unrecorded immune exposures were likely present. The donor tested CMV seronegative, placing the donor among the 350 or so seronegative members of the cohort. Each donor provided a peripheral blood sample, and peripheral blood mononuclear cells were used for TCR beta sequencing. Genomic DNA extraction from the blood cell samples was performed with the Qiagen DNeasy Blood Extraction Kit. Receptor amplification or capture employed the immunoSEQ multiplex PCR assay. The multiplex PCR relied on a mix of 60 forward primers for TCR Vbeta segments and 13 reverse primers for TCR Jbeta segments. The CDR3 region of rearranged TCR beta genes was amplified from genomic DNA by a multiplex PCR assay. The Illumina HiSeq System was used to sequence the amplified TCR beta libraries as 87-base-pair reads. The paper's processing steps were these. A later analysis tallied roughly 78 million unique TCR beta chains across the 700 or so repertoires, and approximately 11 million of those chains were shared by two or more donors. Raw reads were error-corrected and collapsed into unique sequences with a nearest-neighbor algorithm that merged closely related sequences to remove PCR and sequencing errors. To assign V, D and J gene segments, CDR3 sequences were aligned to IMGT reference sequences. For a sequence to be retained, a match of at least six nucleotides to both a V gene segment and a J gene segment was required. Rearrangements were classified as productive when the CDR3 lacked stop codons and remained in frame with V and J, and all other rearrangements were classified as non-productive. CDR3 was defined by IMGT convention, running from the second conserved V-encoded cysteine to the conserved J-encoded phenylalanine. The earlier analysis of some 600 of the donors excluded sequences that lacked an unambiguous match to a single V gene segment. In an earlier analysis of roughly 600 of the donors, a V segment was called functional when productive rearrangements were above 56.7%, and segregating when the standard deviation between donors exceeded 5%. A statistical classification framework was built to diagnose cytomegalovirus status from the catalog of TCR beta chain sequences. In a later analysis, TCR nucleotide sequences were compared against IMGT/GENE-DB human TR gene sequences so that V and J genes could be assigned. The TCRdist pipeline was used in a later analysis to assign CDR3 sequences and most-parsimonious VDJ recombination scenarios. In a later analysis, each TCR beta chain was defined by its CDR3 amino acid sequence together with its V-gene family, and reads without a unique V-gene family were excluded. As a way to deal with suspected cross-contamination and a sequencing artifact, a later analysis dropped hundreds of nucleotide sequences that were highly shared and had low generation probability. In a later analysis, a clonal expansion index was calculated for each public chain from normalized within-repertoire ranks of inferred template counts. Generation probabilities in a later analysis came from a VDJ recombination model fitted to out-of-frame rearrangements, and those results were checked against IGoR. A later analysis scored TCR-TCR, TCR-HLA and TCR-CMV co-occurrence with hypergeometric tests, applying a repertoire-size bias correction to TCR pairs. To estimate false discovery rates, a later analysis permuted the HLA or CMV assignments 20 times. In a later analysis, co-occurring TCRs were grouped using DBSCAN, and TCRdist sequence similarity was added for clustering within HLA-allele-positive subsets. Repertoires with fewer than 30,000 or more than 120,000 public chains, plus five repertoires with anomalous nucleotide sharing, were excluded from co-occurrence clustering. TCRdb carries this immuneACCESS record with in-frame sequences only. Its versions omit some clonotypes, under half of them owing to an unresolved V gene in the studies checked, with the rest unexplained. V, J and clone size derive from that table, while D and trimming were established from the DNA sequence. The sample table holds hundreds of thousands of clones, of which approximately 78% were seen once. The top ten clonotypes cover less than 4.5% of the sample.

From cysteine to phenylalanine, the CDR3 is 15 amino acids long. Left in the record is the CDR3 DNA by itself, 45 bases read in frame from the first base. Between the V and J ends, shortened by 7 bases and 1 base respectively, the junction contains 16 bases. Per the germline V gene, MNHNS is the CDR1 and SASEGT is the CDR2. The sample taken for sequencing was PBMCs. The sequence joins TRBV6-1 to TRBJ2-5; perhaps TRBD2 is the D gene, with 5 bases matching. The source of this sequence is a male donor in good health and CMV-seronegative. The CDR3 protein sequence reads: CASTTRALSQETQYF. The DNA sequence is TGTGCCAGCACCACGAGGGCCCTATCCCAAGAGACCCAGTACTTC.